A selection of T cell receptor beta chains follows, all from one sample in a study of Graves' ophthalmopathy and Graves' hyperthyroidism. TCRdb itself ran the multiplex PCR reads through MiXCR, one entry per CDR3 protein. This sample yields over a million distinct CDR3 sequences, of which less than 45% are seen a single time; 8.5% to 14% belongs to the top ten. Material: peripheral blood or thyroid tissue (not recorded which). The receptors were gathered from an adult man with Graves' hyperthyroidism. Each CDR3 is given with its conserved first and last residue. The order of the fields is D gene, V gene, clone size, J gene, CDR3 DNA, CDR3 protein. A D gene is named only where the DNA matches it firmly. The size field is filled for only some rows; it gives once, few, many or a size class.

TRBD1,TRBV7-9,NA,TRBJ1-1,TGTGCCAGCAGTGTGACAGGGAGGCCTGAAGCTTTCTTT,CASSVTGRPEAFF
TRBD1,TRBV20-1,many,TRBJ1-1,TGCAGTGCTAGAGATCCAGGGGGAGGCACTGAAGCTTTCTTT,CSARDPGGGTEAFF
NA,TRBV12-3/TRBV12-4,many,TRBJ1-1,TGTGCCAGCAGTTTAGCTGCTTACCGAGGAGAAGCTTTCTTT,CASSLAAYRGEAFF
TRBD1,TRBV20-1,NA,TRBJ2-7,TGCAGTGCTAGAAAGACAGGGGGCTCCTACGAGCAGTACTTC,CSARKTGGSYEQYF
TRBD1,TRBV28,NA,TRBJ1-2,TGTGCCAGCAGTTTATGGGGAACAGGGGAGTATGGCTACACCTTC,CASSLWGTGEYGYTF
NA,TRBV13,many,TRBJ1-1,TGTGCCAGCAGCTTAGACAGGGCGGCTGAAGCTTTCTTT,CASSLDRAAEAFF
TRBD1,TRBV7-2,once,TRBJ1-2,TGTGCCAGCAGCCTGGGACAGGGGGAAAACTATGGCTACACCTTC,CASSLGQGENYGYTF
NA,TRBV10-3,NA,TRBJ1-2,TGTGCCAGCAGAAGGGACATTGCTAACTATGGCTACACCTTC,CASRRDIANYGYTF
NA,TRBV30,few,TRBJ1-2,TGTGCCTGGGCTTATGGTGGAGGGCGCACCGATGGCTACACCTTC,CAWAYGGGRTDGYTF
TRBD1,TRBV2,NA,TRBJ1-5,TGTGCCAGCAGTGTAGGGCAGGGGGGGATTAGCAATCAGCCCCAGCATTTT,CASSVGQGGISNQPQHF
TRBD1,TRBV7-6,NA,TRBJ1-2,TGTGCCAGCAGCGAAAGACAGGGGGGCTACACCTTC,CASSERQGGYTF
TRBD1,TRBV5-1,NA,TRBJ2-7,TGCGCCAGCAGCCCGGGGACAGGGGTGGCCTACGAGCAGTACTTC,CASSPGTGVAYEQYF
NA,TRBV10-3,many,TRBJ2-5,TGTGCCATCAGTGAGTTCTGGGAATCACAAGAGACCCAGTACTTC,CAISEFWESQETQYF
NA,TRBV5-1,NA,TRBJ2-5,TGCGCCAGCAGCACCACCGGGACTCAAGGGACCCAGTACTTC,CASSTTGTQGTQYF
TRBD2,TRBV19,NA,TRBJ2-2,TGTGCCAGTAGGGAGCGGGGGGGGCCCGCCGGGGAGCTGTTTTTT,CASRERGGPAGELFF
NA,TRBV20-1,many,TRBJ2-7,TGCAGTGCTAGAGATCTTCGTGGGGACACCTACGAGCAGTACTTC,CSARDLRGDTYEQYF
NA,TRBV4-2,few,TRBJ1-2,TGTGCCAGCAGCCAACCCGGGATTCAAGGCTCTGGCTACACCTTC,CASSQPGIQGSGYTF
NA,TRBV2,few,TRBJ2-3,TGTGCCAGCAGTGACAGGTTCGCAGATACGCAGTATTTT,CASSDRFADTQYF
TRBD2,TRBV10-3,few,TRBJ2-7,TGTGCCATCAGTGAGTCGTGGGGACTAGCGGGAGGGAAGAGCTCCTACGAGCAGTACTTC,CAISESWGLAGGKSSYEQYF
NA,TRBV25-1,many,TRBJ2-7,TGTGCCAGCAGTGACGGAAATACCTACGAGCAGTACTTC,CASSDGNTYEQYF
NA,TRBV2,many,TRBJ2-5,TGTGCCAGCAGCCATGAAGGACAGCCCCAAGAGACCCAGTACTTC,CASSHEGQPQETQYF
NA,TRBV9,NA,TRBJ1-6,TGTGCCAGCAGCTCACAGGGTGCGAGTAATTCACCCCTCCACTTT,CASSSQGASNSPLHF
NA,TRBV10-3,NA,TRBJ1-1,TGTGCCATCAGGGAGACCAGGGTCGAGAACACTGAAGCTTTCTTT,CAIRETRVENTEAFF
NA,TRBV20-1,few,TRBJ2-7,TGCAGTGCTAGCAGTCCCTACGAGCAGTACTTC,CSASSPYEQYF
NA,TRBV10-3,NA,TRBJ1-1,TGTGCCGGCACGTATTGGGGCTTGAACACTGAAGCTTTCTTT,CAGTYWGLNTEAFF
NA,TRBV20-1,many,TRBJ2-7,TGCAGTGCTAGCAGTGTAGCGTACGAGCAGTACTTC,CSASSVAYEQYF
NA,TRBV9,NA,TRBJ1-5,TGTGCCAGCAGCGTAGACCTAGTTCTGCAGCCCCAGCATTTT,CASSVDLVLQPQHF
TRBD2,TRBV10-3,few,TRBJ2-7,TGTGCCATCAGTCGGACTAGCGGGAACTACGAGCAGTACTTC,CAISRTSGNYEQYF
NA,TRBV9,NA,TRBJ2-5,TGTGCCAGCCACGAACAGACAGGAGAGACCCAGTACTTC,CASHEQTGETQYF
TRBD2,TRBV6-5,NA,TRBJ2-7,TGTGCCAGCAGTTATTCCTTCGGGGGGGGCGAGCAGTACTTC,CASSYSFGGGEQYF
TRBD2,TRBV7-2,many,TRBJ2-7,TGTGCCAGCACCGTCCTAGCGGGGCGGGACGAGCAGTACTTC,CASTVLAGRDEQYF
NA,TRBV25-1,many,TRBJ2-5,TGTGCCAGCAGTGATTCGGGAACGGTAGTAAGGGAGACCCAGTACTTC,CASSDSGTVVRETQYF
NA,TRBV28,NA,TRBJ1-2,TGTGCCAGCAGTTTATCCCAGCCCAACTATGGCTACACCTTC,CASSLSQPNYGYTF
NA,TRBV12-3/TRBV12-4,many,TRBJ1-1,TGTGCCAGCAGCATACAAAACACTGAAGCTTTCTTT,CASSIQNTEAFF
NA,TRBV7-9,many,TRBJ1-4,TGTGCCAGCTTATCGGGGTATGAAAAACTGTTTTTT,CASLSGYEKLFF
NA,TRBV7-8,NA,TRBJ1-5,TGTGCCAGCAGCCCGGGGTTCTATCAGCCCCAGCATTTT,CASSPGFYQPQHF
TRBD2,TRBV6-1,NA,TRBJ2-2,TGTGCCAGCAGTGGGGGACTAGCGAGCACCGGGGAGCTGTTTTTT,CASSGGLASTGELFF
NA,TRBV9,NA,TRBJ2-7,TGTGCCAGCAGCGTAGGAGGCAGGGGTGTTCCCGAGCAGTACTTC,CASSVGGRGVPEQYF
NA,TRBV20-1,many,TRBJ1-5,TGCAGTGCTGGAGGAACCTATAGCAATCAGCCCCAGCATTTT,CSAGGTYSNQPQHF
TRBD1,TRBV6-5,once,TRBJ2-4,TGTGCCAGCGGGACAGAGAATCAGTACTTC,CASGTENQYF
TRBD1,TRBV2,few,TRBJ1-2,TGTGCCAGCAGAGTGGAGGGGGCCAGCTCGGATGGCTACACCTTC,CASRVEGASSDGYTF
TRBD1,TRBV12-3/TRBV12-4,few,TRBJ2-5,TGTGCCAGCATTCACGCAGGGGGCTTGGGTGAGACCCAGTACTTC,CASIHAGGLGETQYF
NA,TRBV5-1,NA,TRBJ1-1,TGCGCCAGCAGCGCGGGAACAGGGCAGAACACTGAAGCTTTCTTT,CASSAGTGQNTEAFF
NA,TRBV5-1,many,TRBJ1-2,TGCGCCAGCAGCTTGGCTCAGGGATCCTATGGCTACACCTTC,CASSLAQGSYGYTF
NA,TRBV25-1,many,TRBJ1-4,TGTGCCAGCAGCTTTGGGAACTCCATGGGAAAACTGTTTTTT,CASSFGNSMGKLFF
TRBD1,TRBV10-3,many,TRBJ2-2,TGTGCCACCTTACGACAGGGTAGTGACACCGGGGAGCTGTTTTTT,CATLRQGSDTGELFF
TRBD1,TRBV4-1,few,TRBJ1-1,TGCGCCAGCAGCCTCAGGACAGGGAGATTGAACACTGAAGCTTTCTTT,CASSLRTGRLNTEAFF
NA,TRBV11-2,many,TRBJ1-1,TGTGCCAGCAGCCGACGGGGGCCCCTTGAAGCTTTCTTT,CASSRRGPLEAFF
NA,TRBV7-8,NA,TRBJ2-2,TGTGCCAGCAGCTTAGCGCGGGTCGGTGGGCCCCGTACCGGGGAGCTGTTTTTT,CASSLARVGGPRTGELFF
NA,TRBV27,many,TRBJ1-1,TGTGCCAGCAGTCTTATGGGGGGGGCTGTTGCTTTCTTT,CASSLMGGAVAFF
NA,TRBV6-5,NA,TRBJ1-6,TGTGCCAGCAGCCAACGGGGTCAGGGTAACTCACCCCTCCACTTT,CASSQRGQGNSPLHF
NA,TRBV11-2,once,TRBJ1-1,TGTGCCAGCAGCGTTTTGGGGGGTTCGACTGAAGCTTTCTTT,CASSVLGGSTEAFF
TRBD1,TRBV19,many,TRBJ1-5,TGTGCCAGTAGTCGACAGGGCCGTGGGCCCCAGCATTTT,CASSRQGRGPQHF
NA,TRBV5-8,many,TRBJ1-1,TGTGCCAGCAGCTGGGAGGTCGCGAACACTGAAGCTTTCTTT,CASSWEVANTEAFF